Below, 20 T cell receptor beta chains from the same sample are listed, as sequenced in a study of early T cells in non-severe SARS-CoV-2 infection (dated by TCRdb to the early 2020s). The method behind the library was 5' RACE. The sequencer listed for this sample is NextSeq 500. In TCRdb, the public reads were trimmed at Q25 with fastp and aligned with MiXCR, with productive beta chains retained. One record per CDR3 amino acid sequence lists the most common genes and DNA. The sample data list about 39,000 distinct CDR3 sequences, and 4.5% to 7% of these were observed just once. The ten largest clones add up to roughly 4.5% of the sample. This specimen consisted of whole blood, obtained at baseline. The receptors were gathered from an adult who was a healthcare worker with PCR-confirmed SARS-CoV-2 infection or an uninfected control (not recorded which).

This clonotype was seen more than once but under ten times. The chain couples TRBV5-1 to TRBJ2-3; D is uncertain. The germline V gene has CDR1 SGHRS and CDR2 YFSETQ. The CDR3 spans 13 residues. V lost 4 bases and J 4 bases, leaving 10 bases between the germline ends. The CDR3 region has the DNA TGCGCCAGCAGCCTCGCGGCAGCAGATACGCAGTATTTT. Translating it yields CASSLAAADTQYF.

This clonotype was seen many times. DNA of the CDR3: TGCAGTGCTAGCTCCAGGGCCTCGCTCGGCTACACCTTC. Protein: CSASSRASLGYTF. This chain connects TRBV20-1 to TRBJ1-2; the D gene is possibly TRBD1 (5 bases). The CDR3 is made up of 13 amino acids. Germline lookup yields CDR1 DFQATT and CDR2 SNEGSKA (reference sequence). Trimming stripped 3 bases from V and 8 bases from J, with 16 bases between.

This clonotype was counted many times. The V call is TRBV7-9, the J call TRBJ2-5, with 8 bases identical to TRBD1. This CDR3 spans 14 amino acids. The germline V gene encodes CDR1 SEHNR and CDR2 FQNEAQ (reference sequence). J was trimmed by 5 bases and V by 3 bases; bases with no gene match: 5. The CDR3 DNA is TGTGCCAGCAGCTTCGGACAGGGTAGGGAGACCCAGTACTTC. This gives the protein CASSFGQGRETQYF.

This clonotype was detected ten times or more. V is TRBV5-1 and J is TRBJ2-2, with D hard to call. Trimming took off 2 bases at V and 7 bases at J, with 12 bases between the two ends. This CDR3 has 14 residues. Germline assignment: CDR1 SGHRS and CDR2 YFSETQ. Here the CDR3 DNA reads TGCGCCAGCAGCTTAGGGCAGCGCGGCGGGGAGCTGTTTTTT. Its protein product is CASSLGQRGGELFF.

In its sample, this clonotype was seen many times. The rearrangement links TRBV7-2 to TRBJ2-1; tentatively, D is TRBD1 (6 bases). There are 15 residues in the CDR3. Germline loops: CDR1 SGHTA, CDR2 FQGNSA. V was trimmed by 1 base and J by 6 bases, leaving 13 bases between them. Here the CDR3 reads CASSLGRQGSNEQFF. CDR3 sequence (DNA): TGTGCCAGCAGCTTAGGAAGGCAGGGGAGCAATGAGCAGTTCTTC.

This clonotype was recorded at least ten times. The CDR3 here is CATSDLPPAGAYNEQFF. The DNA for the CDR3 is TGTGCCACCAGTGATTTGCCTCCAGCGGGGGCGTACAATGAGCAGTTCTTC. The chain recombines TRBV24-1 with TRBJ2-1, with TRBD2 identical over 8 bases. CDR3 length: 17 amino acids. V was pared by 0 bases and J by 4 bases, with 7 bases of the junction left unmatched. Germline V CDR1 and CDR2: KGHDR, SFDVKD.

This clonotype was recorded at least ten times. This chain connects TRBV28 to TRBJ2-5, with D possibly TRBD1 on 5 matching bases. The germline V gene has CDR1 MDHEN and CDR2 SYDVKM. The CDR3 is 14 residues long. V gave up 3 bases and J gave up 5 bases, with 13 bases separating them. CDR3 coding DNA: TGTGCCAGCAGTTTTGGGGCAGGGTGGGAGACCCAGTACTTC. Translation gives CASSFGAGWETQYF.

At least ten counts were recorded for this clonotype. The chain uses TRBV29-1 and TRBJ1-4; D is perhaps TRBD1 (5 bases). The germline V gene has CDR1 SQVTM and CDR2 ANQGSEA. CDR3 length equals 12 residues. Trimming removed 4 bases at V and 3 bases at J, with 6 bases between. Here the CDR3 DNA reads TGCAGCGTTGCAGGGCCTAATGAAAAACTGTTTTTT. Translation: CSVAGPNEKLFF.

This clonotype was detected ten times or more. The rearrangement uses TRBV10-3 and TRBJ2-1, with 7 bases matching TRBD2. This CDR3 spans 14 amino acids. Unmatched junction bases numbered 5, after V lost 8 bases and J lost 1 base. Per the germline V gene, CDR1 is ENHRY and CDR2 is SYGVKD. The CDR3 DNA reads TGTGCCATCGGAGGCGGGGGTTCCTACAATGAGCAGTTCTTC. Amino acid sequence: CAIGGGGSYNEQFF.

This rearrangement joins TRBV2 to TRBJ2-3; 8 positions agree with TRBD2. V was pared by 4 bases and J by 5 bases, with 8 bases of the junction left unmatched. Per germline, CDR1 SNHLY and CDR2 FYNNEI. CDR3 length: 15 residues. The CDR3 loop is CASSAPGGPVDTQYF. The CDR3, as DNA: TGTGCCAGCAGTGCCCCGGGAGGGCCTGTAGATACGCAGTATTTT.

This clonotype was observed a few times. This chain uses TRBV10-3 with TRBJ1-1, with no clear D. CDR1 and CDR2 (germline): ENHRY, SYGVKD. The CDR3 totals 13 residues. V was pared by 4 bases and J by 3 bases, with 9 bases between. The CDR3 region has the DNA TGTGCCATCAGTGTAACAGACTACACTGAAGCTTTCTTT. Translation: CAISVTDYTEAFF.

This clonotype appeared many times. This chain joins TRBV20-1 and TRBJ2-1, with 13 positions matching TRBD2. Germline-derived CDR1 and CDR2 are DFQATT and SNEGSKA (reference sequence). J was trimmed by 0 bases and V by 6 bases; bases with no gene match: 11. The CDR3 consists of 18 residues. CDR3 amino acids: CSAPPGTSGTLSYNEQFF. CDR3 nucleotides: TGCAGTGCCCCCCCAGGGACTAGCGGGACGCTCTCCTACAATGAGCAGTTCTTC.

This clonotype showed up many times. J is TRBJ2-5 and V is TRBV20-1; D assignment may be TRBD1 or TRBD2 (6 bases each). Germline values: CDR1 DFQATT, CDR2 SNEGSKA (reference sequence). The CDR3 has 15 amino acids. The V end lost 5 bases, the J end lost 4 bases, and 20 bases lay between the germline ends. CDR3 DNA sequence: TGCAGTGCTTTGAAGGGGGGTTTAAGCTTAGAGACCCAGTACTTC. Protein product: CSALKGGLSLETQYF.

This clonotype was detected many times. This chain uses TRBV7-9 with TRBJ2-2, with a weak D call TRBD2 (5 bases). Germline CDR1 is SEHNR and CDR2 is FQNEAQ (reference sequence). V lost 5 bases and J 1 base, leaving 17 bases between the germline ends. This CDR3 has 17 amino acids. In nucleotides, the CDR3 is TGTGCCAGCAGCCCCGCCCGGGGTGGGTTGAACACCGGGGAGCTGTTTTTT. Translation gives CASSPARGGLNTGELFF.

This clonotype was counted many times. This sequence joins TRBV5-1 and TRBJ1-1; no clear D. The CDR3 loop spans 14 amino acids. Germline V gives CDR1 SGHRS, CDR2 YFSETQ. The V end lost 0 bases, the J end lost 1 base, and 7 bases lay between the germline ends. In nucleotides, the CDR3 is TGCGCCAGCAGCTTGGGGGGTTCGAACACTGAAGCTTTCTTT. Translation gives CASSLGGSNTEAFF.

The chain joins TRBV12-3 or TRBV12-4 to TRBJ2-1, with D perhaps matching TRBD2 (6 bases). The V end lost 1 base, the J end lost 8 bases, and 9 bases lay between the germline ends. The CDR3 is 13 residues long. The CDR3 reads CASSLDRRDEQFF. DNA for the CDR3: TGTGCCAGCAGTTTAGATAGGAGGGATGAGCAGTTCTTC.

This clonotype was recorded many times. The chain couples TRBV14 to TRBJ2-7; the D is unclear. CDR3 length equals 14 residues. Trimming took off 3 bases at V and 6 bases at J, with 15 bases between the two ends. CDR1 is SGHDN and CDR2 is FVKESK in the germline V gene. DNA of the CDR3: TGTGCCAGCAGCCACCTCGGACGCCCCACCGAGCAGTACTTC. Amino acids: CASSHLGRPTEQYF.

Ten or more counts support this clonotype. This sequence joins TRBV3-1 and TRBJ2-7, with D uncertain. CDR3 length equals 12 residues. The V and J ends lost 1 base and 5 bases respectively, with 6 bases between them. Germline V gene lookup returns CDR1 LGHDT and CDR2 YNNKEL (reference sequence). The CDR3 bases are TGTGCCAGCAGCCAAGCTCGGAACGAGCAGTACTTC. Translation gives CASSQARNEQYF.

This clonotype came up many times. The CDR3 DNA reads TGCGCCAGCAGCCAAGATCAGGGAAGTAATTCACCCCTCCACTTT. Amino acid sequence: CASSQDQGSNSPLHF. The gene calls are TRBV4-3 and TRBJ1-6; possibly TRBD1 for D (5 bases). The V gene's germline CDR1 is LGHNA and CDR2 YSLEER. The CDR3 loop spans 15 amino acids. The V end was cut by 0 bases, the J end by 6 bases, with 9 bases between.

This clonotype was seen many times. The V gene is TRBV7-9, the J gene TRBJ1-1; 7 bases line up with TRBD1. V lost 5 bases to trimming and J lost 5 bases; unmatched junction nucleotides: 11. This CDR3 contains 15 residues. Germline loops: CDR1 SEHNR, CDR2 FQNEAQ (reference sequence). The CDR3 sequence is CASSARGRGATEAFF. Here the CDR3 DNA reads TGTGCCAGCAGCGCCCGCGGCAGGGGGGCGACTGAAGCTTTCTTT.